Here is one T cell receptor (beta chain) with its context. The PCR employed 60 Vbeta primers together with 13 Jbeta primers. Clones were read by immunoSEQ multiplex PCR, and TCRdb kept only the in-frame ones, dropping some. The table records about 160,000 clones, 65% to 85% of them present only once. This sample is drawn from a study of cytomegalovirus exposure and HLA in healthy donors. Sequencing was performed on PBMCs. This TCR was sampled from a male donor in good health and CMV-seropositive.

The chain's CDR3 is CSAAGHLLSDEAFF. In DNA, the CDR3 is TGCAGCGCAGCGGGACACCTCTTATCGGATGAAGCTTTCTTT. The genes are TRBV29-1 and TRBJ1-1; D is possibly TRBD1 (6 bases). Trimming left V 7 bases short and J 7 bases short, with 22 bases between. Germline values: CDR1 SQVTM, CDR2 ANQGSEA. This CDR3 contains 14 residues.